This TCR beta chain was documented in a study of cytomegalovirus exposure and HLA in healthy donors. CDR1 and CDR2 (germline): SNHLY, FYNNEI. The V gene lost 1 base and the J gene lost 3 bases, with 13 bases spanning the gap. This CDR3 comprises 15 residues. Vbeta (60) and Jbeta (13) primers were used in the PCR. TCRdb's copy holds only in-frame clones and misses some; the assay was immunoSEQ multiplex PCR. Its listing shows 55,000 to 70,000 clones. The V call is TRBV2, the J call TRBJ2-7; the D is unclear. Sequencing used PBMCs. The sequence was collected from a female donor in good health and CMV-seropositive. This chain's CDR3 is CASSEGAGVRYEQYF. The DNA of the CDR3 is TGTGCCAGCAGTGAAGGGGCTGGCGTTCGCTACGAGCAGTACTTC.